These T cell receptor beta chains were read from a single sample in a study of blood T cell repertoires in COVID-19. The protocol was immunoSEQ multiplex PCR, while the TCRdb copy is restricted to in-frame clones and leaves out a portion. The sample shows 45,000 to 60,000 clones, around 90% of them seen only once. Specimen: peripheral blood. These receptor sequences come from a man aged 50 to 60 with active COVID-19. Both conserved end residues are part of each CDR3. Fields, in order: J gene, V gene, clone size, D gene, CDR3 protein, CDR3 DNA. The D gene is left open where the match is weak. Expanded clones get a size class; other rows say once, few or many, or leave the size out.

TRBJ2-7 | TRBV21-1 | few | NA | CASTPDRVDEQYF | TGTGCCAGCACCCCGGACAGGGTGGACGAGCAGTACTTC
TRBJ2-1 | TRBV9 | once | TRBD2 | CASSVGGSGGGRNEQFF | TGTGCCAGCAGCGTAGGAGGGAGCGGGGGGGGCCGAAATGAGCAGTTCTTC
TRBJ1-2 | TRBV25-1 | NA | NA | CAPRSSYGYTF | TGTGCCCCGAGGAGCAGCTATGGCTACACCTTC
TRBJ2-2 | TRBV19 | NA | NA | CASSWGSGTGELFF | TGTGCCAGTAGTTGGGGTAGCGGCACCGGGGAGCTGTTTTTT
TRBJ1-1 | TRBV6-6 | NA | NA | CASSYDWMVNTEAFF | TGTGCCAGCAGTTACGACTGGATGGTGAACACTGAAGCTTTCTTT
TRBJ2-1 | TRBV19 | NA | TRBD2 | CACLSGGSYNEQFF | TGTGCCTGTCTCAGCGGGGGCTCCTACAATGAGCAGTTCTTC
TRBJ1-6 | TRBV30 | NA | NA | CAWSKEFRSPLHF | TGTGCCTGGAGTAAGGAATTCAGGTCACCCCTCCACTTT
TRBJ1-2 | TRBV7-2 | NA | NA | CASSPDTYGYTF | TGTGCCAGCAGCCCCGACACCTATGGCTACACCTTC
TRBJ2-1 | TRBV4-1 | NA | NA | CASSQVDRPPYNEQFF | TGCGCCAGCAGCCAAGTAGACAGGCCACCTTACAATGAGCAGTTCTTC
TRBJ1-1 | TRBV7-3 | few | TRBD1 | CASSFRGRNTEAFF | TGTGCCAGCAGCTTTAGGGGGCGGAACACTGAAGCTTTCTTT
TRBJ1-1 | TRBV7-9 | NA | NA | CASSLEGLGTEAFF | TGTGCCAGCAGTCTTGAGGGTTTAGGCACTGAAGCTTTCTTT
TRBJ1-6 | TRBV7-2 | NA | NA | CASRRLGQNYNSPLHF | TGTGCCAGCAGACGATTGGGGCAGAATTATAATTCACCCCTCCACTTT
TRBJ2-2 | TRBV7-8 | NA | TRBD2 | CASSPMAGGARELFF | TGTGCCAGCAGCCCGATGGCGGGGGGGGCCCGGGAGCTGTTTTTT
TRBJ2-1 | TRBV9 | NA | NA | CASSVELAREQFF | TGTGCCAGCAGCGTAGAACTAGCCCGGGAGCAGTTCTTC
TRBJ1-1 | TRBV6-5 | NA | TRBD1 | CASSRQGGDTEAFF | TGTGCCAGCAGCCGACAGGGGGGAGACACTGAAGCTTTCTTT
TRBJ1-5 | TRBV7-9 | once | NA | CASSLEGGNQPQHF | TGTGCCAGCAGCTTAGAGGGGGGCAATCAGCCCCAGCATTTT
TRBJ1-1 | TRBV5-5 | NA | TRBD1 | CASSLSGGGTEAFF | TGTGCCAGCAGCTTGTCAGGGGGCGGCACTGAAGCTTTCTTT
TRBJ2-3 | TRBV5-1 | NA | NA | CASSSTGLDTDTQYF | TGCGCCAGCAGCTCCACGGGACTTGACACAGATACGCAGTATTTT
TRBJ2-2 | TRBV6-6 | NA | NA | CASRDPGVIGELFF | TGTGCCAGCAGAGACCCTGGAGTAATCGGGGAGCTGTTTTTT
TRBJ2-3 | TRBV20-1 | NA | NA | CSASRGSGSDTQYF | TGCAGTGCTAGTCGGGGTAGCGGTTCAGATACGCAGTATTTT
TRBJ1-2 | TRBV7-2 | NA | NA | CASSLVVGGYYGYTF | TGTGCCAGCAGCTTAGTAGTGGGGGGGTACTATGGCTACACCTTC
TRBJ1-1 | TRBV6-1 | once | NA | CASSEAALKDTEAFF | TGTGCCAGCAGTGAAGCTGCACTAAAGGACACTGAAGCTTTCTTT
TRBJ2-1 | TRBV5-4 | NA | NA | CASSSPLGASENNEQFF | TGTGCCAGCAGCTCGCCCCTCGGGGCTAGCGAGAACAATGAGCAGTTCTTC
TRBJ1-6 | TRBV9 | few | TRBD1 | CASSVGQGGNSPLHF | TGTGCCAGCAGCGTAGGACAGGGGGGTAATTCACCCCTCCACTTT
TRBJ1-6 | TRBV6-5 | NA | TRBD1 | CASHRTTGHGSPLHF | TGTGCCAGCCATAGAACGACAGGGCATGGTTCACCCCTCCACTTT
TRBJ2-6 | TRBV6-4 | NA | TRBD2 | CASSDMGGTGANVLTF | TGTGCCAGCAGTGACATGGGGGGGACTGGGGCCAACGTCCTGACTTTC
TRBJ2-2 | TRBV7-7 | once | TRBD2 | CASSLRGGPAGELFF | TGTGCTAGCAGCTTACGGGGGGGCCCCGCCGGGGAGCTGTTTTTT
TRBJ1-4 | TRBV4-2 | once | NA | CASSQAGGRGEKLFF | TGTGCCAGCAGCCAAGCGGGGGGTCGAGGTGAAAAACTGTTTTTT
TRBJ2-1 | TRBV11-2 | NA | NA | CASSLMVIDAGEQFF | TGTGCCAGCAGCTTAATGGTCATAGACGCGGGGGAGCAGTTCTTC
TRBJ2-2 | TRBV7-3 | NA | NA | CASRRDSVNTGELFF | TGTGCCAGCAGGAGGGACTCGGTGAACACCGGGGAGCTGTTTTTT
TRBJ1-5 | TRBV19 | NA | TRBD1 | CASSMARGPNQPQHF | TGTGCCAGTAGTATGGCCAGGGGGCCCAATCAGCCCCAGCATTTT
TRBJ1-1 | TRBV18 | NA | NA | CASSPRVNFDTEAFF | TGTGCCAGCTCACCCCGAGTTAACTTCGACACTGAAGCTTTCTTT
TRBJ2-3 | TRBV5-5 | once | TRBD1 | CASSSRQGISDTQYF | TGTGCCAGCAGCTCCCGACAGGGAATCTCAGATACGCAGTATTTT
TRBJ2-3 | TRBV27 | NA | TRBD1 | CASSLSGGENTQYF | TGTGCCAGCAGTTTATCAGGGGGCGAGAATACGCAGTATTTT
TRBJ2-3 | TRBV7-3 | once | TRBD2 | CASSLRLAGTDTQYF | TGTGCCAGCAGCTTGAGACTAGCCGGGACGGATACGCAGTATTTT
TRBJ2-1 | TRBV5-4 | once | NA | CASRTEVATHNEQFF | TGTGCCAGCAGGACCGAGGTGGCCACACACAATGAGCAGTTCTTC
TRBJ2-1 | TRBV6-5 | NA | NA | CATTSGAYYNEQFF | TGTGCCACCACCAGTGGGGCTTACTACAATGAGCAGTTCTTC
TRBJ1-1 | TRBV11-3 | NA | NA | CASNQPSSLNSEAFF | TGTGCCAGCAACCAACCCTCCTCTCTCAACTCTGAAGCTTTCTTT
TRBJ1-1 | TRBV2 | NA | TRBD1 | CASRPGQVKQAFF | TGTGCCAGCAGGCCCGGACAGGTTAAACAAGCTTTCTTT
TRBJ1-5 | TRBV20-1 | NA | TRBD1 | CSASAGGYQPQHF | TGCAGTGCTAGTGCAGGGGGCTACCAGCCCCAGCATTTT
TRBJ1-1 | TRBV19 | NA | NA | CASSIRVHNEAFF | TGTGCCAGTAGTATACGGGTCCACAATGAAGCTTTCTTT
TRBJ1-1 | TRBV11-3 | NA | TRBD1 | CASSRQGSDTEAFF | TGTGCCAGCAGCAGACAGGGTAGTGACACTGAAGCTTTCTTT
TRBJ2-1 | TRBV19 | NA | TRBD1 | CASSIRDRYNEQFF | TGTGCCAGTAGTATACGGGACAGATACAATGAGCAGTTCTTC
TRBJ1-6 | TRBV7-7 | NA | NA | CASSQDSNSPLHF | TGTGCTAGCAGCCAGGACAGTAATTCACCCCTCCACTTT
TRBJ1-1 | TRBV5-6 | few | NA | CASTGLNTEAFF | TGTGCCAGTACAGGGCTGAACACTGAAGCTTTCTTT
TRBJ1-5 | TRBV19 | NA | NA | CASSIDPGLVAGQPQHF | TGTGCCAGTAGTATAGATCCGGGACTAGTGGCGGGTCAGCCCCAGCATTTT
TRBJ2-7 | TRBV4-3 | NA | NA | CASSHSGGLESYEQYF | TGCGCCAGCAGCCACTCTGGTGGTCTAGAATCCTACGAGCAGTACTTC
TRBJ1-4 | TRBV27 | NA | TRBD1 | CASRLGQTTNEKLFF | TGTGCCAGCAGGTTGGGACAGACAACTAATGAAAAACTGTTTTTT
TRBJ2-7 | TRBV5-1 | few | TRBD1 | CASSGSTGGIEQYF | TGCGCCAGCAGCGGGAGCACAGGGGGCATCGAGCAGTACTTC
TRBJ1-3 | TRBV10-3 | NA | NA | CAISEGVLSGNTIYF | TGTGCCATCTCAGAGGGGGTTCTTTCTGGAAACACCATATATTTT
TRBJ2-3 | TRBV19 | NA | NA | CASSSRGGDTQYF | TGTGCCAGTAGTTCCCGCGGAGGTGATACGCAGTATTTT
TRBJ1-5 | TRBV27 | NA | NA | CASSSAPGNNQPQHF | TGTGCCAGCAGTTCCGCCCCGGGGAACAATCAGCCCCAGCATTTT
TRBJ1-4 | TRBV7-2 | NA | NA | CASSLGLSGEKLFF | TGTGCCAGCAGCTTAGGGTTATCGGGGGAAAAACTGTTTTTT
TRBJ1-4 | TRBV4-1 | few | TRBD1 | CASSPGQGDEKLFF | TGCGCCAGCAGCCCTGGACAGGGCGATGAAAAACTGTTTTTT
TRBJ2-6 | TRBV7-6 | NA | NA | CASSSTAGANVLTF | TGTGCCAGCAGCTCGACGGCAGGCGCCAACGTCCTGACTTTC
TRBJ2-7 | TRBV5-1 | NA | TRBD1 | CASSSLDRDEQYF | TGCGCCAGCAGCTCGTTGGACAGGGACGAGCAGTACTTC
TRBJ1-4 | TRBV4-2 | NA | TRBD1 | CASSQRPLQGTTNEKLFF | TGTGCCAGCAGCCAGAGGCCTTTACAGGGGACAACTAATGAAAAACTGTTTTTT
TRBJ1-1 | TRBV27 | NA | NA | CASSLSAGRGGNTEAFF | TGTGCCAGCAGTTTATCGGCAGGGAGGGGCGGGAACACTGAAGCTTTCTTT
TRBJ1-1 | TRBV6-5 | NA | NA | CASSWGGGTGTEAFF | TGTGCCAGCAGTTGGGGGGGAGGGACTGGCACTGAAGCTTTCTTT
TRBJ2-2 | TRBV27 | NA | TRBD1 | CASSPRMNRGSGELFF | TGTGCCAGCAGTCCCCGAATGAACAGGGGATCCGGGGAGCTGTTTTTT